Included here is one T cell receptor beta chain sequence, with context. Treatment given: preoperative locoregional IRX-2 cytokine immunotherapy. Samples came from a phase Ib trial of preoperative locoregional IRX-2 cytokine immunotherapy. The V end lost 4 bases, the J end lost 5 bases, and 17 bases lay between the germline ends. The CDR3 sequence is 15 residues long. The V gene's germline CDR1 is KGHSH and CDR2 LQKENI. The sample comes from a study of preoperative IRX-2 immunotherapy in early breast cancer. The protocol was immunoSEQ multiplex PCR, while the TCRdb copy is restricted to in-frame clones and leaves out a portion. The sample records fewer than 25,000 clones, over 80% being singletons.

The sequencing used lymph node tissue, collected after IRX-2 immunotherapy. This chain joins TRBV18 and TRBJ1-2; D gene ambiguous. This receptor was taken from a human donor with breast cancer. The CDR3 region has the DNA TGTGCCAGCTCACAGGGTCAGGAGGCCCTTTATGGCTACACCTTC. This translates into CASSQGQEALYGYTF.